This T cell receptor beta chain was sequenced during a study of identical twins. Whole-study results and caveats: For zero-insertion analyses, partial confounding could come from invariant MAIT and iNKT cells.

Germline assignment: CDR1 SGHDT and CDR2 YYEEEE. The CDR3 has 16 amino acids. Addition of a universal primer site occurred through template switching, and cDNA carried unique molecular identifiers. One entry per CDR3 protein, called by TCRdb with MiXCR from the 5' RACE reads. The table records approximately 890,000 distinct CDR3 sequences, 9% to 15% of them present only once. As for this clonotype: The antigen is unknown. A much larger clone is a single base away; this may be a read error.

This same sample was also taken into another study, of yellow fever vaccine responses in identical twins.

The material sequenced was PBMCs. The TCR was taken from a young woman in good health. The chain carries TRBV5-6 and TRBJ2-1; weak D call: TRBD2 (5 bases). CDR3 residues: CASSFDEGVIYNEQLF. Written as DNA, the CDR3 is TGTGCCAGCAGCTTCGACGAGGGAGTGATATACAATGAGCAGTTATTC.